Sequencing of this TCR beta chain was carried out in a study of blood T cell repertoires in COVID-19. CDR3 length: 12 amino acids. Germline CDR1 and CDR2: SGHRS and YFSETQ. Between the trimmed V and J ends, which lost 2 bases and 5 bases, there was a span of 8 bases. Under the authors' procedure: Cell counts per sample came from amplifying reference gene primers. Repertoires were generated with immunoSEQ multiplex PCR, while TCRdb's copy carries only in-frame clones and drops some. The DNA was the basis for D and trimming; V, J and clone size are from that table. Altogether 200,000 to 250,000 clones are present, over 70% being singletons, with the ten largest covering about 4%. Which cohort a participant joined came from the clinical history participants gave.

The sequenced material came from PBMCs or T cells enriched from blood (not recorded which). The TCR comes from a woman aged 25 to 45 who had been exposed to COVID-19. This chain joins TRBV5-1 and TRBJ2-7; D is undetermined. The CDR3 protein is CASSLRVNEQYF. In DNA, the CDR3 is TGCGCCAGCAGCTTAAGAGTAAACGAGCAGTACTTC.